The 2 T cell receptor beta chains given below trace back to one sample, sequenced in a study of cytomegalovirus exposure and HLA in healthy donors (dated by TCRdb to 2016 to 2017). Libraries came from the immunoSEQ multiplex PCR assay. For the multiplex PCR, a mixture combining 60 forward primers for TCR Vbeta segments and 13 reverse primers for TCR Jbeta segments was used. This immuneACCESS table, as held by TCRdb, lists in-frame sequences with V and J called but not all clones. Of the missing ones, under half trace to an unresolved V gene in checked studies; the others have no known cause. The sample includes about 83,000 clones, with just over 70% observed a single time. The ten largest clonotypes hold 8% to 10% of the sample. Sequencing used PBMCs. Receptor source: a man aged 55 to 70 in good health and CMV-seronegative.

In its sample, this clone was seen a few times. This sample also contains other DNA sequences that code for the same CDR3. The chain has TRBV10-3 and TRBJ2-7; 9 bases line up with TRBD1. The CDR3 has 15 residues. V was pared by 6 bases and J by 0 bases, with 6 bases of the junction left unmatched. Germline V gene lookup returns CDR1 ENHRY and CDR2 SYGVKD. CDR3 residues: CAIREPGQGSYEQYF. DNA for the CDR3: TGTGCCATCAGAGAACCGGGACAGGGCTCCTACGAGCAGTACTTC.

This sequence joins TRBV6-6 and TRBJ2-2; no definite D call. CDR3 length: 15 residues. CDR1 and CDR2 from the germline V gene are MNHNY and SVGAGI (reference sequence). Trimming pared 3 bases from V and 1 base from J, leaving 9 bases between. CDR3 in amino acids: CASSYWQENTGELFF. The CDR3 DNA reads as TGTGCCAGCAGTTATTGGCAGGAGAACACCGGGGAGCTGTTTTTT.